This T cell receptor beta chain was documented in a study of cytomegalovirus exposure and HLA in healthy donors. PCR amplification relied on 60 Vbeta primers (plus 13 Jbeta primers). Sequencing was performed with immunoSEQ multiplex PCR; in TCRdb, only in-frame clones are kept and a portion is missing. In the table there are roughly 100,000 clones, 70% to 80% of which are singletons. Trimming left V 3 bases short and J 9 bases short, with 15 bases between. Germline V gene sequence: CDR1 PRHDT, CDR2 FYEKMQ (reference sequence). CDR3 length: 15 residues. The sequencing input was PBMCs. V and J are TRBV13 and TRBJ1-6; the D is unclear. The TCR sequence derives from a man aged 25 to 40 in good health and CMV-seronegative. The CDR3 here is CASSLGGNRGSPLHF. CDR3 DNA: TGTGCCAGCAGCTTGGGTGGGAATCGGGGTTCACCCCTCCACTTT.